The following is a TCR beta chain sequence with its context. This CDR3 has 15 amino acids. V was trimmed by 3 bases and J by 2 bases, leaving 12 bases between them. Germline V gene data show CDR1 as MNHEY and CDR2 as SMNVEV (reference sequence). The entry originates in a study of cytomegalovirus exposure and HLA in healthy donors. Sequencing was performed with immunoSEQ multiplex PCR; in TCRdb, only in-frame clones are kept and a portion is missing. The table includes around 150,000 clones, around 96% detected once. Sequencing was done on a sample of PBMCs. The TCR originated in a woman younger than 35 in good health and CMV-seronegative. V is TRBV27 and J is TRBJ2-3, with D tentatively TRBD1 (6 bases). Here the CDR3 DNA reads TGTGCCAGCAGTTTGGGGGCAGGGTACACAGATACGCAGTATTTT. It yields the protein CASSLGAGYTDTQYF.